The sequence of this TCR beta chain was determined in a study of spatial heterogeneity in lung cancer. MiXCR, run by TCRdb on the 5' RACE reads, gives a single entry per CDR3 protein. The sample lists roughly 120,000 distinct CDR3 sequences, 12% occurring once. Per the germline V gene, CDR1 is MNHNY and CDR2 is SVGAGI (reference sequence). This CDR3 contains 16 residues. Trimming left V 6 bases short and J 0 bases short, with 12 bases between. Time point noted: blood at routine non-recurrence follow-up after resection. Unsorted whole RNA of tumor, nontumor lung or frozen PBMC was sequenced. The table lists this clonotype with a few counts.

The sequences come from PBMCs, collected at follow-up. The clonotype originates from a male donor with early-stage non-small cell lung cancer. The chain has TRBV6-6 and TRBJ2-6; D possibly corresponds to TRBD2 (5 bases). In DNA, the CDR3 is TGTGCCAGCAGCACCGGACTGACCTCTGGGGCCAACGTCCTGACTTTC. It codes for CASSTGLTSGANVLTF.